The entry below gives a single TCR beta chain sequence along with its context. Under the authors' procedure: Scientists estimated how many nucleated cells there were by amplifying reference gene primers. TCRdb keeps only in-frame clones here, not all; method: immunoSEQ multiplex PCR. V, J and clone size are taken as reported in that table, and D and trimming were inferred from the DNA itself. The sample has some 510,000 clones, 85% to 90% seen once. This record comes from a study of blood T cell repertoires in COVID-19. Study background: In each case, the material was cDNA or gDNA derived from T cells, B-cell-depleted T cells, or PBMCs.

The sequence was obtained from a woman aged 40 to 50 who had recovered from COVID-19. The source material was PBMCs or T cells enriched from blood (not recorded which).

The chain's CDR3 is CASSLGSTGNEQYF. CDR3 in DNA: TGTGCCAGCAGCTTAGGGTCAACAGGGAACGAGCAGTACTTC. The chain carries TRBV11-3 and TRBJ2-7; a weak D match, TRBD1 (6 bases). V was shortened by 1 base and J by 5 bases, with 12 bases between the two germline ends. The CDR3 extends over 14 amino acids. In germline, CDR1 is SGHNT, CDR2 YENEEA.